Shown below are 29 T cell receptor beta chains from a single sample sequenced in a study of T-cell reconstitution after alpha-beta-depleted transplantation in children (dated by TCRdb to the mid-2010s). Receptor libraries were prepared by PCR. Sequencing was carried out with an Illumina HiSeq 2500. Molecular barcoding was employed in the preparation of TCR libraries, with unique molecular identifiers being used to normalize TCRbeta repertoire quantification. The public reads were run again by TCRdb, first through fastp at Q25 and then through MiXCR, and only productive beta chains were kept. CDR3 protein sequences are deduplicated, and each keeps its most common genes and DNA. This sample comprises some 390,000 distinct CDR3 sequences, around 21% of them detected only once. Clones ranked in the top ten supply less than 4.5% of the sample. Source: PBMCs from the stem cell graft donor, taken from the stem cell graft. Source of these receptors: a human donor who donated a stem cell graft to a child with acute myeloid leukemia.

The chain uses TRBV7-2 and TRBJ2-7; maybe TRBD2 (5 bases). The CDR3 runs to 16 residues. Germline loops: CDR1 SGHTA, CDR2 FQGNSA. The V end lost 5 bases, the J end lost 1 base, and 18 bases lay between the germline ends. The CDR3 reads CASSPAGMTASYEQYF. CDR3 bases: TGTGCCAGCAGCCCTGCCGGGATGACCGCTTCCTACGAGCAGTACTTC. The whole variable domain, filled in from reference TRBV7-2 and TRBJ2-7, reads GAGVSQSPSNKVTEKGKDVELRCDPISGHTALYWYRQSLGQGLEFLIYFQGNSAPDKSGLPSDRFSAERTGGSVSTLTIQRTQQEDSAVYLCASSPAGMTASYEQYFGPGTRLTVT.

This sequence joins TRBV5-6 and TRBJ2-7; no clear D. Germline V gene data show CDR1 as SGHDT and CDR2 as YYEEEE. The CDR3 spans 13 residues. With 0 bases removed from V and 5 bases from J, the gap between germline ends came to 9 bases. The CDR3 nucleotides read TGTGCCAGCAGCTTGGTACAGAGAAACGAGCAGTACTTC. This encodes CASSLVQRNEQYF.

This clonotype was recorded a few times. This chain uses TRBV11-2 with TRBJ2-1; perhaps TRBD2 as D (6 bases). Looked up from germline, CDR1 is SGHAT and CDR2 is FQNNGV. The CDR3 spans 15 residues. Trimming took 6 bases from V and 7 from J, leaving 19 bases between them. The CDR3: CASSSLRGGRNEQFF. CDR3 coding DNA: TGTGCCAGCAGTTCCTTGCGGGGAGGAAGGAATGAGCAGTTCTTC.

This chain links TRBV7-2 with TRBJ2-3; D uncertain. CDR1 is SGHTA and CDR2 is FQGNSA in the germline V gene. With 5 bases removed from V and 2 bases from J, the gap between germline ends came to 14 bases. The CDR3 has 15 residues. The CDR3: CASSPWARATDTQYF. DNA for the CDR3: TGTGCCAGCAGCCCTTGGGCACGGGCCACAGATACGCAGTATTTT.

This clonotype has at least ten counts. V and J are TRBV20-1 and TRBJ2-5; D is uncertain. The CDR3 runs to 11 residues. Looked up from germline, CDR1 is DFQATT and CDR2 is SNEGSKA (reference sequence). The germline V and J ends were trimmed by 3 bases and 4 bases, with 6 bases remaining between them. The CDR3 is CSARGVETQYF. The CDR3, as DNA: TGCAGTGCTAGGGGTGTAGAGACCCAGTACTTC.

The rearrangement joins TRBV6-6 to TRBJ2-3; D possibly corresponds to TRBD2 (6 bases). The CDR3 extends over 13 amino acids. CDR1 is MNHNY and CDR2 is SVGAGI in the germline V gene (reference sequence). The germline V and J ends were trimmed by 10 bases and 11 bases, with 22 bases remaining between them. Here the CDR3 DNA reads TGTGCCACCCGACCCGGGGAGGCTAAGCGGCAGTATTTT. It specifies CATRPGEAKRQYF.

CDR3 DNA sequence: TGCAGTGCTAGAGGAGGGCCGAGGGCGACAGATACGCAGTATTTT. As protein: CSARGGPRATDTQYF. The chain couples TRBV20-1 to TRBJ2-3, with D tentatively TRBD2 (5 bases). Germline V gene sequence: CDR1 DFQATT, CDR2 SNEGSKA (reference sequence). CDR3 size: 15 residues. Trimming removed 1 base at V and 3 bases at J, with 14 bases between.

This clonotype was observed a single time. The rearrangement uses TRBV20-1 and TRBJ2-5, with 7 bases fitting TRBD1. The germline gives CDR1 DFQATT, CDR2 SNEGSKA (reference sequence). Trimming removed 6 bases from V and 3 bases from J; junction bases left unmatched: 10. This CDR3 is 14 amino acids long. CDR3 coding DNA: TGCAGTGCACGGACAGGCTTTGGGGAAGAGACCCAGTACTTC. Protein product: CSARTGFGEETQYF.

This clonotype showed up just a few times. The V gene is TRBV12-3 or TRBV12-4, the J gene TRBJ2-1; D not resolved. V was cut by 5 bases and J by 6 bases, with 8 bases left in between. CDR3 length equals 12 residues. The CDR3 DNA reads TGTGCCAGCAGTCGAGGCAGCAATGAGCAGTTCTTC. It translates to CASSRGSNEQFF.

The sample holds many counts of this clonotype. This CDR3 is CASSLELRTHYGYTF. CDR3 sequence (DNA): TGTGCCAGCAGTTTAGAGTTACGGACTCACTATGGCTACACCTTC. This chain connects TRBV12-3 or TRBV12-4 to TRBJ1-2; D is ambiguous. The CDR3 is 15 amino acids. Trimming pared 1 base from V and 3 bases from J, leaving 12 bases between.

This clonotype has more than one count but fewer than ten. The V gene is TRBV9, the J gene TRBJ2-7, with D unresolved. V lost 0 bases and J lost 0, with 13 bases in between. This CDR3 region has 16 residues. Looked up from germline, CDR1 is SGDLS and CDR2 is YYNGEE. CDR3 amino acids: CASSVGVGSASYEQYF. In nucleotides, the CDR3 is TGTGCCAGCAGCGTAGGCGTAGGTTCAGCCTCCTACGAGCAGTACTTC. Supplemented by reference TRBV9 and TRBJ2-7, the full variable domain reads DSGVTQTPKHLITATGQRVTLRCSPRSGDLSVYWYQQSLDQGLQFLIQYYNGEERAKGNILERFSAQQFPDLHSELNLSSLELGDSALYFCASSVGVGSASYEQYFGPGTRLTVT.

This clonotype has ten or more counts. The chain carries TRBV20-1 and TRBJ2-3; D is uncertain. V shed 0 bases and J shed 4 bases, with 8 bases lying between them. The CDR3 spans 13 residues. In germline, CDR1 is DFQATT, CDR2 SNEGSKA (reference sequence). The CDR3 nucleotides read TGCAGTGCTAGAGATCTTAGTGCAGATACGCAGTATTTT. As protein: CSARDLSADTQYF.

This clonotype was observed a few times. This chain's CDR3 is CAISESAGGRYEQYF. For the CDR3, the DNA is TGTGCCATCAGTGAGTCTGCGGGAGGCCGTTACGAGCAGTACTTC. The chain employs TRBV10-3 and TRBJ2-7; the match to TRBD2 covers 8 bases. This CDR3 has 15 residues. V was clipped by 0 bases and J by 4 bases; unmatched bases: 5. Germline values: CDR1 ENHRY, CDR2 SYGVKD.

This clonotype has more than one count but fewer than ten. The chain links TRBV27 to TRBJ2-1; D is unclear. The germline V gene encodes CDR1 MNHEY and CDR2 SMNVEV (reference sequence). Between the trimmed V and J ends, which lost 3 bases and 0 bases, there was a span of 9 bases. This CDR3 contains 15 residues. This CDR3 is CASSFQGYSYNEQFF. CDR3 bases: TGTGCCAGCAGTTTCCAAGGGTACTCCTACAATGAGCAGTTCTTC.

This clonotype was seen ten or more times. The chain links TRBV20-1 to TRBJ2-2; 8 bases line up with TRBD2. Germline CDR1 and CDR2: DFQATT and SNEGSKA (reference sequence). The trim removed 4 bases at V and 5 bases at J, leaving 6 bases unmatched. There are 14 residues in the CDR3. Here the CDR3 DNA reads TGCAGTGCTAAACCGGGACTAGGAACCGGGGAGCTGTTTTTT. It translates to CSAKPGLGTGELFF.

In its sample, this clonotype was seen a few times. The chain employs TRBV4-2 and TRBJ2-1; 8 bases align to TRBD2. Germline V gene data show CDR1 as LGHNA and CDR2 as YNFKEQ. Losses at the gene ends were 3 bases for V and 6 bases for J; bases not matched to a gene: 4. This CDR3 is built from 14 residues. CDR3 nucleotides: TGTGCCAGCAGCCAGGAACTAGCGGCCAATGAGCAGTTCTTC. Translation gives CASSQELAANEQFF.

The CDR3 coding sequence is TGTGCCAGCAGCTTAGGCGGGCCAGGGGGCCAAGATACGCAGTATTTT. Amino acids: CASSLGGPGGQDTQYF. V and J are TRBV7-2 and TRBJ2-3; 8 bases are a match to TRBD1. The CDR3 has 16 amino acids. Germline assignment: CDR1 SGHTA and CDR2 FQGNSA. V lost 1 base and J lost 5; bases outside the gene matches: 8.

This clonotype has only one observation. V gene TRBV2 combines with J gene TRBJ2-5; TRBD1 might be the D (5 bases). The V end was cut by 2 bases, the J end by 5 bases, with 18 bases between. The CDR3 is 16 residues long. Germline V gives CDR1 SNHLY, CDR2 FYNNEI. The DNA of the CDR3 is TGTGCCAGCAGTGAATTAGGGGCAGCCCTCTATGAGACCCAGTACTTC. Translated: CASSELGAALYETQYF.

In this sample, this clonotype turned up a few times. The chain is built from TRBV20-1 and TRBJ2-5; D call uncertain. Germline V CDR1 and CDR2: DFQATT, SNEGSKA (reference sequence). With 1 base removed from V and 5 bases from J, the gap between germline ends came to 8 bases. This CDR3 region has 12 residues. The CDR3 DNA reads as TGCAGTGCTAGAGGACTGTTGGAGACCCAGTACTTC. Its protein product is CSARGLLETQYF.

Only a few counts were recorded for this clonotype. V is TRBV24-1 and J is TRBJ2-1, with 9 bases aligning to TRBD1. From germline, CDR1 is KGHDR and CDR2 SFDVKD. Trimming removed 4 bases from V and 7 bases from J; junction bases left unmatched: 7. This CDR3 has 15 residues. The CDR3 DNA reads TGTGCCACCAGTGACCCGGGACAGGGAACGAATGAGCAGTTCTTC. Residues: CATSDPGQGTNEQFF.

Only a few counts were recorded for this clonotype. This chain uses TRBV18 with TRBJ2-7; D tentatively fits TRBD1 or TRBD2 (5 bases each). The CDR3 covers 15 residues. The V gene lost 6 bases and the J gene lost 3 bases, with 18 bases spanning the gap. Germline V lookup: CDR1 KGHSH, CDR2 LQKENI. Written as DNA, the CDR3 is TGTGCCAGCTCCCGGGGCAGCCAGGACATCTACGAGCAGTACTTC. Translation gives CASSRGSQDIYEQYF.

The chain couples TRBV27 to TRBJ2-2; TRBD2 matches 10 bases. V trimming: 5 bases; J trimming: 5 bases; junction bases outside the gene matches: 8. CDR3 length: 16 residues. Germline CDR1 is MNHEY and CDR2 is SMNVEV (reference sequence). The CDR3 here is CASSAPSGRVTGELFF. CDR3 sequence (DNA): TGTGCCAGCAGTGCCCCTAGCGGGAGAGTTACCGGGGAGCTGTTTTTT.

This chain uses TRBV7-2 with TRBJ2-1, with D perhaps TRBD1 (6 bases). The CDR3 contains 15 residues. Germline loops: CDR1 SGHTA, CDR2 FQGNSA. Trimming pared 1 base from V and 0 bases from J, leaving 7 bases between. The CDR3 DNA reads as TGTGCCAGCAGCTTAGTGGGGGCCTCCTACAATGAGCAGTTCTTC. This gives the protein CASSLVGASYNEQFF.

This clonotype was seen a handful of times. The chain combines TRBV12-3 or TRBV12-4 with TRBJ1-6; 8 positions match TRBD1. The CDR3 is made up of 17 amino acids. V shed 5 bases and J 0 bases; nucleotides not matched to a gene: 6. This chain's CDR3 is CASSGRQGSSYNSPLHF. The CDR3 DNA follows: TGTGCCAGCAGTGGGCGACAGGGGAGCTCCTATAATTCACCCCTCCACTTT.

This chain uses TRBV7-9 with TRBJ2-3, with 7 bases aligning to TRBD2. The germline V gene encodes CDR1 SEHNR and CDR2 FQNEAQ (reference sequence). The length of the CDR3 is 17 residues. Unmatched junction bases numbered 16, after V lost 5 bases and J lost 5 bases. CDR3 in DNA: TGTGCCAGCAGCCCAGCGACGACAGCGGGGATGGGAGATACGCAGTATTTT. Its translation: CASSPATTAGMGDTQYF.

This clonotype was detected only a few times. The chain employs TRBV6-5 and TRBJ2-1, with D hard to call. Per the germline V gene, CDR1 is MNHEY and CDR2 is SVGAGI. The CDR3 consists of 13 residues. Trimming left V 6 bases short and J 9 bases short, with 15 bases between. In DNA form, the CDR3 reads TGTGCCAGCAGCAACTCCGGGCCCCGTGAGCAGTTCTTC. It is translated as CASSNSGPREQFF.

This clonotype was found a few times. The CDR3 DNA follows: TGCGCCAGCAGCCAAGAGTCATGGCAGTTAGGATCCTTTGCCCAAGAGACCCAGTACTTC. Encoded protein: CASSQESWQLGSFAQETQYF. The gene calls are TRBV4-1 and TRBJ2-5; D is undetermined. V gave up 0 bases and J gave up 1 base, with 24 bases separating them. CDR1 MGHRA and CDR2 YSYEKL come from the germline V gene. The CDR3 runs 20 residues.

The chain recombines TRBV28 with TRBJ1-2, with D possibly matching TRBD1 (6 bases). Trimming removed 5 bases from V and 8 bases from J, with 15 bases in between. The CDR3 extends over 13 amino acids. In germline, CDR1 is MDHEN, CDR2 SYDVKM. The DNA for the CDR3 is TGTGCCAGCAGTCCCCCGGGGGGCAGCGGCTACACCTTC. Translating gives CASSPPGGSGYTF.

The J gene is TRBJ2-7, the V gene TRBV6-1, with 8 nucleotides matching TRBD1. V trimming: 6 bases; J trimming: 6 bases; junction bases outside the gene matches: 16. Germline CDR1 and CDR2: MNHNS and SASEGT. The CDR3 has 16 residues. The CDR3: CASSARHPGGASEQYF. DNA of the CDR3: TGTGCCAGCAGCGCGAGGCATCCAGGGGGCGCCTCCGAGCAGTACTTC.